The sequence of this T cell receptor beta chain was determined in a study of response to subunit inactivated influenza vaccine (dated by TCRdb to the late 2010s). Turning to the overall study: Deep quantitative profiling of the T cell receptor repertoire was used in the study to follow responses to a trivalent subunit inactivated influenza vaccine.

The protocol used for the library was RT-PCR. For sequencing, an Illumina HiSeq 2500 was employed. TCRdb handled the public reads itself, with Q25 trimming in fastp and clone calling in MiXCR, and kept productive beta chains. Duplicate CDR3 protein sequences are folded into a single record with the most common DNA and genes. Recorded for this sample are roughly 630,000 distinct CDR3 sequences; 13% to 15% of them occurred a single time. The ten largest clones add up to roughly 7.2% of the sample. V is shortened by 5 bases, J by 4 bases, and the region joining them spans 8 bases. The CDR3 covers 13 residues, taking in both the cysteine and the phenylalanine. The entry retains the CDR3 DNA only, 39 bases that are in frame from base 1. CDR1 and CDR2 were assigned from the germline V gene as KGHSH and LQKENI. On this clonotype: Its antigen remains undetermined. Nothing much larger sits one base from this clone, and base qualities are not available.

The research as a whole found: According to the authors, only a limited number of new T cells may be recruited by each seasonal influenza vaccination.

This sequence uses TRBV18 and TRBJ1-4; no confident D gene assignment can be made. The sample was PBMCs from blood, taken around two weeks before vaccination. This receptor was taken from a man aged 50 to 59 who received an inactivated influenza vaccine. Donor details come from another sample of the same person, matched by shared clones. The DNA sequence is as follows: TGTGCCAGCTCAGACGGAGTTAATGAAAAACTGTTTTTT. It translates as CASSDGVNEKLFF.